Listed here are 26 T cell receptor beta chains from one sample, sequenced in a study of T cell responses to AZD1222 COVID-19 vaccine. Method: immunoSEQ multiplex PCR; TCRdb's copy keeps in-frame clones and lacks some. Of more than 60,000 clones listed, about 90% are singletons. The sequencing here drew on peripheral blood, taken on day 0 of AZD1222 vaccination. These receptors originate from an adult in good health.

The chain recombines TRBV7-3 with TRBJ1-1; D is unclear. Trimming removed 5 bases at V and 4 bases at J, with 14 bases between. Germline loops: CDR1 SGHTA, CDR2 FQGTGA. This CDR3 has 14 residues. CDR3 sequence reads: CASSEDRSGTEAFF. Written as DNA, the CDR3 is TGTGCCAGCAGCGAAGACCGATCGGGCACTGAAGCTTTCTTT.

The chain is built from TRBV3-1 (or the pseudogene TRBV3-2) and TRBJ2-3; no clear D. The CDR3 contains 13 residues. Germline CDR1 LGHDT, CDR2 YNNKEL (reference sequence). The V and J ends lost 6 bases and 5 bases respectively, with 12 bases between them. Written as DNA, the CDR3 is TGTGCCAGCAGACTTTTAGTGGAAGATACGCAGTATTTT. This sequence encodes CASRLLVEDTQYF.

The count of this clone is one. CDR3 sequence: CASSSTGTSGRAWRTQYF. The DNA of the CDR3 is TGTGCCAGCAGCTCAACCGGGACTAGCGGGAGGGCCTGGCGTACGCAGTATTTT. The rearrangement joins TRBV7-2 to TRBJ2-3; 16 nucleotides line up with TRBD2. The CDR3 totals 18 residues. Germline assignment: CDR1 SGHTA and CDR2 FQGNSA. Trimming took 4 bases from V and 8 from J; bases not matched to a gene: 12.

V usage is TRBV6-5 and J usage is TRBJ1-6, with D uncertain. Germline V lookup: CDR1 MNHEY, CDR2 SVGAGI. V was shortened by 2 bases and J by 5 bases, with 10 bases between the two germline ends. The CDR3 totals 15 residues. This chain's CDR3 is CASSYRASHNSPLHF. The CDR3 region has the DNA TGTGCCAGCAGTTACCGCGCAAGTCATAATTCACCCCTCCACTTT.

The V and J genes are TRBV19 and TRBJ2-7; D might be TRBD2 (6 bases). Germline values: CDR1 LNHDA, CDR2 SQIVND (reference sequence). V was shortened by 10 bases and J by 7 bases, with 20 bases between the two germline ends. The CDR3 runs to 13 residues. CDR3 nucleotide sequence: TGTGCCACCCGACTAGTTGATAACGGAGAGCAGTACTTC. It translates to CATRLVDNGEQYF. Together with reference TRBV19 and TRBJ2-7, the CDR3 gives the full variable domain: DGGITQSPKYLFRKEGQNVTLSCEQNLNHDAMYWYRQDPGQGLRLIYYSQIVNDFQKGDIAEGYSVSREKKESFPLTVTSAQKNPTAFYLCATRLVDNGEQYFGPGTRLTVT.

This chain links TRBV29-1 with TRBJ2-1; 7 bases line up with TRBD1. The germline gives CDR1 SQVTM, CDR2 ANQGSEA. The CDR3 totals 17 residues. V lost 7 bases to trimming and J lost 5 bases; unmatched junction nucleotides: 20. This CDR3 is CSARQGTDYWSDNEQFF. In DNA, the CDR3 is TGCAGCGCTCGACAGGGTACCGACTACTGGTCAGACAATGAGCAGTTCTTC.

The chain combines TRBV4-3 with TRBJ2-7, with 14 bases lining up with TRBD2. The CDR3 is 15 amino acids. V lost 1 base, J lost 4 bases, and 0 bases stayed unmatched. Germline V gene data show CDR1 as LGHNA and CDR2 as YSLEER. CDR3 in amino acids: CASSQGTSGGYEQYF. DNA for the CDR3: TGCGCCAGCAGCCAAGGGACTAGCGGGGGGTACGAGCAGTACTTC.

The genes are TRBV30 and TRBJ1-4; TRBD1 agrees at 11 bases. The CDR3 spans 18 residues. CDR1 and CDR2 from the germline V gene are GTSNPN and SVGIG (reference sequence). V was clipped by 1 base and J by 4 bases; unmatched bases: 11. The CDR3 loop reads CAWSDTGTGGPLNEKLFF. CDR3 bases: TGTGCCTGGAGTGATACCGGGACAGGGGGTCCTCTTAATGAAAAACTGTTTTTT.

The chain carries TRBV4-1 and TRBJ2-5, with D perhaps TRBD2 (6 bases). CDR1 and CDR2 from the germline V gene are MGHRA and YSYEKL. This CDR3 has 15 residues. V lost 1 base and J lost 4, with 13 bases in between. In DNA form, the CDR3 reads TGCGCCAGCAGCCAAGGGATTGGGGGGTCAGAGACCCAGTACTTC. Its translation is CASSQGIGGSETQYF.

CDR3 region: CASSSGQGGFYEQYF. In nucleotides, the CDR3 is TGTGCCAGCAGCTCCGGACAGGGAGGCTTCTACGAGCAGTACTTC. The J gene is TRBJ2-7, the V gene TRBV5-6, with TRBD1 matching over 8 bases. Germline CDR1 SGHDT, CDR2 YYEEEE. This CDR3 spans 15 amino acids. J was trimmed by 3 bases and V by 3 bases; bases with no gene match: 8.

Concerning this clone: Within the sample, other DNA sequences also encode this same CDR3. This chain uses TRBV5-1 with TRBJ1-1; D remains ambiguous. Germline V gene sequence: CDR1 SGHRS, CDR2 YFSETQ. The V gene lost 1 base and the J gene lost 1 base, with 8 bases spanning the gap. The CDR3 totals 14 residues. This CDR3 is CASSLSGGNTEAFF. The DNA of the CDR3 is TGCGCCAGCAGCTTGTCAGGAGGGAACACTGAAGCTTTCTTT.

The V gene is TRBV12-5, the J gene TRBJ2-4; possible D gene TRBD2, 5 bases. Germline CDR1 and CDR2: LGHNT and FRNRAP. Between the trimmed V and J ends, which lost 7 bases and 3 bases, there was a span of 13 bases. This CDR3 is 14 amino acids long. The CDR3 DNA sequence: TGTGCTAGTGCTCTCGGGCGGGTCAAAAACATTCAGTACTTC. It encodes CASALGRVKNIQYF.

The J gene is TRBJ1-4, the V gene TRBV4-3; D is ambiguous. CDR3 length: 17 residues. CDR1 is LGHNA and CDR2 is YSLEER in the germline V gene. Trimming took 1 base from V and 5 from J, leaving 17 bases between them. The CDR3 DNA follows: TGCGCCAGCAGCCAAGGGGTAAAGAATTCAGGCAATGAAAAACTGTTTTTT. It translates to CASSQGVKNSGNEKLFF.

V is TRBV6-5 and J is TRBJ2-7; D ambiguous. CDR3 length equals 11 residues. The ends were cut back, 4 bases at V and 5 bases at J, with 6 bases in the middle. Germline V gene data show CDR1 as MNHEY and CDR2 as SVGAGI. In DNA form, the CDR3 reads TGTGCCAGCAGTTGGGGAAACGAGCAGTACTTC. Translation: CASSWGNEQYF.

This clone was observed once. CDR3 sequence (DNA): TGTGCCAGCAGTTTCTTAGGGGGAGCTTTCTTT. It yields the protein CASSFLGGAFF. V is TRBV12-3 or TRBV12-4 and J is TRBJ1-1; tentative D call: TRBD1 (6 bases). V shed 3 bases and J shed 10 bases, with 9 bases lying between them. The CDR3 is 11 amino acids.

This chain uses TRBV5-1 with TRBJ1-1; no reliable D call. Trimming stripped 0 bases from V and 6 bases from J, with 12 bases between. The germline V gene has CDR1 SGHRS and CDR2 YFSETQ. CDR3 length: 14 amino acids. DNA of the CDR3: TGCGCCAGCAGCTTGGGGCGAATGGACGCTGAAGCTTTCTTT. Translated: CASSLGRMDAEAFF.

The rearrangement joins TRBV11-3 to TRBJ1-1; a possible D gene is TRBD1 (5 bases). This CDR3 comprises 13 residues. Germline-derived CDR1 and CDR2 are SGHNT and YENEEA. Trimming stripped 5 bases from V and 0 bases from J, with 7 bases between. The CDR3 sequence is CASSKGVNTEAFF. As DNA, the CDR3 is TGTGCCAGCAGCAAAGGGGTGAACACTGAAGCTTTCTTT. Full variable domain (rest looked up from reference TRBV11-3 and TRBJ1-1): EAGVVQSPRYKIIEKKQPVAFWCNPISGHNTLYWYLQNLGQGPELLIRYENEEAVDDSQLPKDRFSAERLKGVDSTLKIQPAELGDSAVYLCASSKGVNTEAFFGQGTRLTVV.

The chain joins TRBV5-5 to TRBJ1-3, with D hard to call. Looked up from germline, CDR1 is SGHKS and CDR2 is YYEKEE (reference sequence). V lost 0 bases to trimming and J lost 4 bases, with 14 bases between them. The CDR3 loop spans 16 amino acids. The CDR3: CASSLDIYGQGNTIYF. The CDR3 coding sequence is TGTGCCAGCAGCTTGGACATTTACGGCCAGGGAAACACCATATATTTT. Full variable domain (missing parts from reference TRBV5-5 and TRBJ1-3): DAGVTQSPTHLIKTRGQQVTLRCSPISGHKSVSWYQQVLGQGPQFIFQYYEKEERGRGNFPDRFSARQFPNYSSELNVNALLLGDSALYLCASSLDIYGQGNTIYFGEGSWLTVV.

The chain joins TRBV9 to TRBJ1-6; D is unresolved. Germline CDR1 reads SGDLS; CDR2 reads YYNGEE. The CDR3 length is 15 residues. Deletions cut 0 bases from V and 8 bases from J, with 12 bases between. CDR3 nucleotides: TGTGCCAGCAGCGTAGGGGGATCAGTAGATTCACCCCTCCACTTT. Its translation: CASSVGGSVDSPLHF.

J is TRBJ2-1 and V is TRBV6-6, with 7 bases lining up with TRBD2. V gave up 6 bases and J gave up 1 base; unmatched junction bases: 6. This CDR3 is 15 amino acids long. Germline V gives CDR1 MNHNY, CDR2 SVGAGI (reference sequence). The chain's CDR3 is CASRGEGGSYNEQFF. DNA for the CDR3: TGTGCCAGCAGGGGCGAGGGAGGGTCCTACAATGAGCAGTTCTTC.

The chain employs TRBV5-1 and TRBJ2-1; 8 bases fit TRBD2. CDR3 length: 15 residues. After removal of 4 bases from V and 6 bases from J, the junction contained 9 bases not matched to a gene. The germline CDR1 and CDR2 sequences are SGHRS and YFSETQ. For the CDR3, the DNA is TGCGCCAGCAGCCCCGGGGGGGACTGGCTCAATGAGCAGTTCTTC. Translated: CASSPGGDWLNEQFF.

This chain connects TRBV5-8 to TRBJ2-1; a possible D gene is TRBD2 (5 bases). Germline V gene data show CDR1 as SGHTS and CDR2 as YDEGEE. The ends were cut back, 7 bases at V and 0 bases at J, with 14 bases in the middle. The length of the CDR3 is 15 residues. The CDR3 reads CASARGENSYNEQFF. The CDR3 DNA follows: TGTGCCAGCGCACGTGGGGAGAACTCCTACAATGAGCAGTTCTTC.

The CDR3: CSVAGQAQSEAFF. In DNA form, the CDR3 reads TGCAGCGTTGCCGGTCAAGCTCAGTCTGAAGCTTTCTTT. The chain recombines TRBV29-1 with TRBJ1-1; D is unclear. V dropped 4 bases and J dropped 6 bases, with 15 bases sitting between them. CDR1 and CDR2 from the germline V gene are SQVTM and ANQGSEA. This CDR3 region has 13 residues.

V and J are TRBV10-2 and TRBJ1-3; D is unclear. Trimming shortened V by 1 base and J by 0 bases, and 7 bases separated the two germline ends. The CDR3 is made up of 15 amino acids. Germline V CDR1 and CDR2: WSHSY, SAAADI. In DNA, the CDR3 is TGCGCCAGCAGTGAGTTCTCAATCTCTGGAAACACCATATATTTT. It translates to CASSEFSISGNTIYF.

This sequence joins TRBV12-3 or TRBV12-4 and TRBJ2-1, with 7 nucleotides matching TRBD1. The CDR3 has 13 amino acids. V lost 6 bases and J lost 3; bases outside the gene matches: 2. CDR3 nucleotides: TGTGCCAGCAGAGGGGACAGCTACAATGAGCAGTTCTTC. Translation gives CASRGDSYNEQFF.

The chain joins TRBV6-5 to TRBJ2-5; D is possibly TRBD2 (5 bases). Trimming took off 7 bases at V and 2 bases at J, with 14 bases between the two ends. This CDR3 spans 14 amino acids. Germline V gene data show CDR1 as MNHEY and CDR2 as SVGAGI. The CDR3 sequence: CASTLRGGQETQYF. Written as DNA, the CDR3 is TGTGCCAGCACCCTACGGGGTGGGCAAGAGACCCAGTACTTC.